The 8 T cell receptor beta chains below come from one sample, sequenced in a study. TCRdb ran MiXCR on the 5' RACE reads and lists one entry per CDR3 protein. The sample consists of around 50,000 distinct CDR3 sequences, about 26% of them appearing once. Treg sorting used a CD4+CD25+CD127-/low gate. The sequenced sample was tumor-infiltrating Tregs sorted from the breast tumor. The origin of the receptors is a female donor with breast cancer.

This clonotype was seen ten or more times. This rearrangement joins TRBV5-1 to TRBJ1-1; D is undetermined. Trimming cost V 0 bases and J 0 bases, with 6 bases left between them. CDR1 and CDR2 (germline): SGHRS, YFSETQ. The CDR3 spans 14 residues. CDR3 sequence: CASSLGFMNTEAFF. The CDR3 coding sequence is TGCGCCAGCAGCTTGGGGTTCATGAACACTGAAGCTTTCTTT.

The table lists this clonotype with a few counts. The J gene is TRBJ1-2, the V gene TRBV27, with D possibly TRBD1 on 5 matching bases. This CDR3 contains 16 residues. Per the germline V gene, CDR1 is MNHEY and CDR2 is SMNVEV (reference sequence). V lost 2 bases and J 5 bases, leaving 18 bases between the germline ends. This CDR3 is CASSLNLPGQGYGYTF. The CDR3 nucleotides are TGTGCCAGCAGTTTAAATTTGCCCGGGCAGGGATATGGCTACACCTTC.

A few counts support this clonotype. This rearrangement joins TRBV2 to TRBJ1-5; a possible D gene is TRBD1 (5 bases). Looked up from germline, CDR1 is SNHLY and CDR2 is FYNNEI. V was cut by 4 bases and J by 2 bases, with 12 bases left in between. This CDR3 has 15 residues. The CDR3 protein is CASSVRGGGNQPQHF. The CDR3 DNA is TGTGCCAGCAGTGTTCGGGGGGGTGGCAATCAGCCCCAGCATTTT.

J is TRBJ2-5 and V is TRBV29-1; D gene ambiguous. CDR1 is SQVTM, CDR2 ANQGSEA, per germline. Between the trimmed V and J ends, which lost 7 bases and 0 bases, there was a span of 9 bases. This CDR3 is 12 amino acids long. CDR3 sequence reads: CSANVYQETQYF. The CDR3 bases are TGCAGCGCAAACGTGTACCAAGAGACCCAGTACTTC.

In its sample, this clonotype was seen a few times. One end of the junction is discordant with germline, which a read error may explain. The chain recombines TRBV7-9 with TRBJ2-7, with TRBD2 as a possible D gene (6 bases). Germline-derived CDR1 and CDR2 are SEHNR and FQNEAQ (reference sequence). The CDR3 length is 9 residues. CDR3 in amino acids: CAVDYGQYF. The CDR3 nucleotides are TGTGCCGTGGACTACGGGCAGTACTTC.

As regards this clonotype: At one boundary the junction diverges from the germline segment, which might be a read error. The J gene is TRBJ2-7, the V gene TRBV20-1, with D tentatively TRBD1 or TRBD2 (6 bases each). Germline V gene data show CDR1 as DFQATT and CDR2 as SNEGSKA (reference sequence). The CDR3 runs to 15 residues. CDR3 DNA sequence: TGCAGTGCCCCCGTGTTTTTGGGGGGCTCCTACGAGCAGTGCTTC. Its translation is CSAPVFLGGSYEQCF.

This chain joins TRBV5-6 and TRBJ1-1; D ambiguous. This CDR3 comprises 16 residues. Germline assignment: CDR1 SGHDT and CDR2 YYEEEE. V lost 0 bases and J lost 2, with 14 bases in between. This CDR3 is CASSLGPSLHNTEAFF. Written as DNA, the CDR3 is TGTGCCAGCAGCTTGGGACCTTCGCTTCACAACACTGAAGCTTTCTTT.

This clonotype was observed a few times. The rearrangement uses TRBV4-1 and TRBJ2-5; 9 nucleotides line up with TRBD2. The CDR3 extends over 16 amino acids. After removal of 4 bases from V and 4 bases from J, the junction contained 10 bases not matched to a gene. In germline, CDR1 is MGHRA, CDR2 YSYEKL. The CDR3 reads CASSPAGSGRRETQYF. The CDR3 nucleotides read TGCGCCAGCAGCCCTGCTGGTAGCGGGAGACGAGAGACCCAGTACTTC.